These 27 T cell receptor beta chains were sequenced from one sample in a study of identifying expanded T cells in peripheral blood. Method: immunoSEQ multiplex PCR; TCRdb's copy keeps in-frame clones and lacks some. The profile covers tens of thousands of clones, with 88% appearing a single time and around 20% taken by the ten largest. The sample consisted of blood. The receptor source for this set is a person aged 18 to 69 in good health.

This rearrangement joins TRBV5-4 to TRBJ1-6; no clear D. V was cut by 4 bases and J by 0 bases, with 14 bases left in between. This CDR3 is 17 amino acids long. Germline V CDR1 and CDR2: SGHNT, YYREEE (reference sequence). DNA of the CDR3: TGTGCCAGCAGCCCTGCGGGCCCGAGCTCCTATAATTCACCCCTCCACTTT. It translates to CASSPAGPSSYNSPLHF.

This chain links TRBV28 with TRBJ2-3; no reliable D call. The CDR3 has 14 residues. The germline V and J ends were trimmed by 4 bases and 3 bases, with 11 bases remaining between them. CDR1 is MDHEN and CDR2 is SYDVKM in the germline V gene. The CDR3 nucleotides are TGTGCCAGCAGTTGGGCTCAGAAAACAGATACGCAGTATTTT. Protein sequence: CASSWAQKTDTQYF.

The chain couples TRBV13 to TRBJ2-1; tentatively, D is TRBD2 (5 bases). Trimming took 1 base from V and 0 from J, leaving 16 bases between them. CDR3 length equals 18 residues. In germline, CDR1 is PRHDT, CDR2 FYEKMQ (reference sequence). DNA for the CDR3: TGTGCCAGCAGCTTAGTTCGAACCATGGGAGCCTCCTACAATGAGCAGTTCTTC. This translates into CASSLVRTMGASYNEQFF.

The chain carries TRBV7-2 and TRBJ2-5, with a tentative D call TRBD2 (5 bases). CDR1 SGHTA and CDR2 FQGNSA come from the germline V gene. The V gene lost 3 bases and the J gene lost 5 bases, with 16 bases spanning the gap. This CDR3 spans 15 amino acids. CDR3 sequence reads: CASSFQTGSGETQYF. The CDR3 DNA sequence: TGTGCCAGCAGCTTCCAGACGGGGTCGGGGGAGACCCAGTACTTC.

The chain combines TRBV6-5 with TRBJ2-7; no definite D call. This CDR3 is built from 11 residues. Germline values: CDR1 MNHEY, CDR2 SVGAGI. Between the trimmed V and J ends, which lost 0 bases and 6 bases, there was a span of 3 bases. CDR3 DNA sequence: TGTGCCAGCAGTTACTCGACCGAGCAGTACTTC. It codes for CASSYSTEQYF.

J is TRBJ1-2 and V is TRBV19, with D unresolved. The CDR3 is made up of 13 amino acids. The germline CDR1 and CDR2 sequences are LNHDA and SQIVND (reference sequence). V gave up 5 bases and J gave up 2 bases, with 9 bases separating them. In nucleotides, the CDR3 is TGTGCCAGTAGTCAGGCAGAGAACTATGGCTACACCTTC. Its translation is CASSQAENYGYTF.

This clone appeared a single time. The chain employs TRBV13 and TRBJ2-7; 11 bases line up with TRBD2. J was trimmed by 6 bases and V by 5 bases; bases with no gene match: 6. CDR1 PRHDT and CDR2 FYEKMQ come from the germline V gene (reference sequence). CDR3 length equals 14 residues. The CDR3 DNA reads TGTGCCAGCAGCCTGGGACTAGCGGTGGGCGAGCAGTACTTC. Protein product: CASSLGLAVGEQYF.

V and J are TRBV15 and TRBJ1-4, with D uncertain. V lost 0 bases and J 8 bases, leaving 7 bases between the germline ends. CDR3 length equals 13 residues. Germline values: CDR1 LNHNV, CDR2 YYDKDF (reference sequence). Here the CDR3 DNA reads TGTGCCACCAGCAGAGATCGTCGAGAAAAACTGTTTTTT. Translated: CATSRDRREKLFF.

CDR3 protein: CASSFGLAEGVWEQYF. CDR3 sequence (DNA): TGTGCCAGCAGCTTCGGACTAGCGGAAGGGGTGTGGGAGCAGTACTTC. This chain joins TRBV7-8 and TRBJ2-7, with 10 bases fitting TRBD2. V was pared by 3 bases and J by 7 bases, with 12 bases of the junction left unmatched. The germline gives CDR1 SGHVS, CDR2 FQNEAQ. This CDR3 has 16 residues.

This clone occurred a few times. V gene TRBV7-9 combines with J gene TRBJ1-1; maybe TRBD1 (6 bases). The germline V gene encodes CDR1 SEHNR and CDR2 FQNEAQ (reference sequence). The CDR3 is 13 amino acids. V was cut by 5 bases and J by 8 bases, with 15 bases left in between. The CDR3 loop reads CASSPAGGEEAFF. In DNA form, the CDR3 reads TGTGCCAGCAGCCCTGCGGGGGGCGAGGAAGCTTTCTTT.

The gene calls are TRBV5-6 and TRBJ1-2; the D gene is possibly TRBD1 (6 bases). The V gene's germline CDR1 is SGHDT and CDR2 YYEEEE. The CDR3 runs to 15 residues. V was clipped by 1 base and J by 0 bases, with 10 bases between them. CDR3 sequence (DNA): TGTGCCAGCAGCTTGCCGGGACACCCTAACTATGGCTACACCTTC. Amino acid sequence: CASSLPGHPNYGYTF.

This rearrangement joins TRBV11-2 to TRBJ1-3; weak D call: TRBD1 (6 bases). V dropped 5 bases and J dropped 7 bases, with 21 bases sitting between them. Germline V gives CDR1 SGHAT, CDR2 FQNNGV. This CDR3 spans 16 amino acids. CDR3 coding DNA: TGTGCCAGCAGCCCGTTGAGGGGGTCCCCGGGGAACACCATATATTTT. Its translation is CASSPLRGSPGNTIYF.

J is TRBJ1-2 and V is TRBV19; D is possibly TRBD1 (6 bases). Germline CDR1 reads LNHDA; CDR2 reads SQIVND (reference sequence). This CDR3 is built from 19 residues. With 8 bases removed from V and 4 bases from J, the gap between germline ends came to 32 bases. CDR3 nucleotides: TGTGCCAGTGAAGAAGGGGCAGGAACAGGGAAAGTCGACCCCTATGGCTACACCTTC. It yields the protein CASEEGAGTGKVDPYGYTF.

This chain uses TRBV28 with TRBJ2-5; TRBD1 matches at 8 bases. Trimming took 6 bases from V and 2 from J; bases not matched to a gene: 8. There are 15 residues in the CDR3. Germline V lookup: CDR1 MDHEN, CDR2 SYDVKM. The CDR3 spells CASRHDRGWQETQYF. The CDR3 nucleotides are TGTGCCAGCAGGCATGACAGGGGATGGCAAGAGACCCAGTACTTC.

The chain recombines TRBV9 with TRBJ1-2, with D possibly matching TRBD1 (5 bases). The CDR3 runs 13 residues. CDR1 and CDR2 from the germline V gene are SGDLS and YYNGEE. With 6 bases removed from V and 4 bases from J, the gap between germline ends came to 13 bases. The CDR3 sequence: CASTGGGGYGYTF. DNA for the CDR3: TGTGCCAGCACCGGGGGGGGTGGCTATGGCTACACCTTC.

The V call is TRBV4-3, the J call TRBJ2-1; a weak D match, TRBD2 (5 bases). V was pared by 1 base and J by 0 bases, with 7 bases between. The CDR3 consists of 15 residues. Per the germline V gene, CDR1 is LGHNA and CDR2 is YSLEER. CDR3: CASSQVRGSYNEQFF. In DNA form, the CDR3 reads TGCGCCAGCAGCCAAGTACGGGGCTCCTACAATGAGCAGTTCTTC.

The chain uses TRBV6-1 and TRBJ2-7; D ambiguous. V gave up 2 bases and J gave up 0 bases, with 8 bases separating them. The CDR3 is 14 residues long. Germline CDR1 and CDR2: MNHNS and SASEGT. The CDR3 sequence is CASSEQRGSYEQYF. In DNA, the CDR3 is TGTGCCAGCAGTGAACAGAGAGGCTCCTACGAGCAGTACTTC.

This clone showed up just a few times. The chain links TRBV19 to TRBJ2-6, with D possibly TRBD1 on 7 matching bases. The V end lost 4 bases, the J end lost 2 bases, and 12 bases lay between the germline ends. Germline lookup yields CDR1 LNHDA and CDR2 SQIVND (reference sequence). This CDR3 has 16 amino acids. This CDR3 is CASSNPGGTGANVLTF. The CDR3, as DNA: TGTGCCAGTAGTAACCCAGGGGGGACTGGGGCCAACGTCCTGACTTTC.

The chain carries TRBV30 and TRBJ1-5; D gene unclear. Germline CDR1 and CDR2: GTSNPN and SVGIG (reference sequence). The CDR3 runs to 13 residues. The ends were cut back, 0 bases at V and 2 bases at J, with 5 bases in the middle. The CDR3 region is CAWSVRGNQPQHF. CDR3 DNA sequence: TGTGCCTGGAGTGTACGGGGCAATCAGCCCCAGCATTTT.

This clone is medium-sized within its sample. The chain links TRBV5-8 to TRBJ1-2; 8 positions match TRBD1. The germline V gene encodes CDR1 SGHTS and CDR2 YDEGEE. Losses at the gene ends were 2 bases for V and 4 bases for J; bases not matched to a gene: 10. The CDR3 loop spans 16 amino acids. This CDR3 reads CASSFWAGGVVYGYTF. CDR3 DNA sequence: TGTGCCAGCAGCTTTTGGGCAGGGGGCGTCGTCTATGGCTACACCTTC.

This chain uses TRBV5-1 with TRBJ2-3; D call uncertain. Looked up from germline, CDR1 is SGHRS and CDR2 is YFSETQ. V was cut by 0 bases and J by 7 bases, with 6 bases left in between. This CDR3 is built from 12 residues. The CDR3 sequence is CASSLEGNTQYF. CDR3 DNA sequence: TGCGCCAGCAGCTTGGAGGGAAATACGCAGTATTTT.

The V call is TRBV4-2, the J call TRBJ2-2; 8 bases map to TRBD2. Trimming cost V 3 bases and J 4 bases; bases outside gene matches: 13. The CDR3 runs 18 residues. Germline V lookup: CDR1 LGHNA, CDR2 YNFKEQ. CDR3 in DNA: TGTGCCAGCAGCCAGGGAACGGCGGGGGGCCGCGGCACCGGGGAGCTGTTTTTT. Protein: CASSQGTAGGRGTGELFF.

The chain carries TRBV6-1 and TRBJ2-7; D gene ambiguous. This CDR3 comprises 13 residues. V was trimmed by 11 bases and J by 3 bases, leaving 17 bases between them. CDR1 and CDR2 (germline): MNHNS, SASEGT. The CDR3 loop reads CAVGPFTDYEQYF. CDR3 DNA sequence: TGTGCCGTTGGACCCTTTACGGACTACGAGCAGTACTTC.

V gene TRBV21-1 combines with J gene TRBJ1-1. TRBV21-1 corresponds to a pseudogene. The CDR3 has 19 amino acids. DNA of the CDR3: TGTGCCAGCAGCATCGATTGGGGGACCAAATCTTTCATGAACACTGAAGCTTTCTTT. Protein: CASSIDWGTKSFMNTEAFF.

The rearrangement links TRBV7-2 to TRBJ2-5; D is possibly TRBD1 or TRBD2 (6 bases each). CDR1 SGHTA and CDR2 FQGNSA come from the germline V gene. The CDR3 sequence is 14 residues long. Trimming removed 2 bases at V and 5 bases at J, with 12 bases between. The CDR3 reads CASSLNPGAETQYF. The DNA of the CDR3 is TGTGCCAGCAGCTTAAATCCGGGGGCGGAGACCCAGTACTTC. The full variable domain, in which reference TRBV7-2 and TRBJ2-5 provide the parts outside the CDR3, is GAGVSQSPSNKVTEKGKDVELRCDPISGHTALYWYRQSLGQGLEFLIYFQGNSAPDKSGLPSDRFSAERTGGSVSTLTIQRTQQEDSAVYLCASSLNPGAETQYFGPGTRLLVL.

The sample holds one count of this clone. This CDR3 is CASSPRQYTDTQYF. The CDR3 DNA reads TGTGCCAGCAGCCCCAGACAGTACACAGATACGCAGTATTTT. The chain recombines TRBV14 with TRBJ2-3; weak D call: TRBD1 (5 bases). CDR3 length equals 14 residues. CDR1 and CDR2 from the germline V gene are SGHDN and FVKESK. V was shortened by 4 bases and J by 2 bases, with 10 bases between the two germline ends.

This rearrangement joins TRBV30 to TRBJ2-3, with 7 positions matching TRBD1. This CDR3 is 12 amino acids long. Germline loops: CDR1 GTSNPN, CDR2 SVGIG (reference sequence). V was pared by 4 bases and J by 5 bases, with 3 bases of the junction left unmatched. Here the CDR3 DNA reads TGTGCCTGGAACACAGGGGAAGATACGCAGTATTTT. The encoded protein is CAWNTGEDTQYF.